Below, one T cell receptor beta chain is given with its context. Its target is unknown. It was with unique molecular identifiers that the TCRbeta library was prepared. A single record per CDR3 protein comes from TCRdb applying MiXCR to the PCR reads. The sample yields some 600,000 distinct CDR3 sequences, 10% to 15% seen once. This sample stems from a study of T-cell reconstitution after alpha-beta-depleted transplantation in children. Study outcomes and limitations: After transplant, at about two months, alpha-beta T cells were reportedly derived from several hundred expanded graft clones.

The specimen was PBMCs, mostly from graft donor cells, collected 360 days after TCRalphabeta/CD19-depleted stem cell transplant. The TCR sequence derives from a male patient aged 5 to 17 who had a stem cell transplant for acute myeloid leukemia, so the T cells may come from the graft donor.

CDR3 loop: CSVTGLLSTDTQYF. CDR3 DNA: TGCAGCGTTACAGGGTTACTTAGCACAGATACGCAGTATTTT. The chain employs TRBV29-1 and TRBJ2-3; D is perhaps TRBD1 (6 bases). This CDR3 comprises 14 residues. The V gene lost 5 bases and the J gene lost 0 bases, with 12 bases spanning the gap. Per the germline V gene, CDR1 is SQVTM and CDR2 is ANQGSEA.